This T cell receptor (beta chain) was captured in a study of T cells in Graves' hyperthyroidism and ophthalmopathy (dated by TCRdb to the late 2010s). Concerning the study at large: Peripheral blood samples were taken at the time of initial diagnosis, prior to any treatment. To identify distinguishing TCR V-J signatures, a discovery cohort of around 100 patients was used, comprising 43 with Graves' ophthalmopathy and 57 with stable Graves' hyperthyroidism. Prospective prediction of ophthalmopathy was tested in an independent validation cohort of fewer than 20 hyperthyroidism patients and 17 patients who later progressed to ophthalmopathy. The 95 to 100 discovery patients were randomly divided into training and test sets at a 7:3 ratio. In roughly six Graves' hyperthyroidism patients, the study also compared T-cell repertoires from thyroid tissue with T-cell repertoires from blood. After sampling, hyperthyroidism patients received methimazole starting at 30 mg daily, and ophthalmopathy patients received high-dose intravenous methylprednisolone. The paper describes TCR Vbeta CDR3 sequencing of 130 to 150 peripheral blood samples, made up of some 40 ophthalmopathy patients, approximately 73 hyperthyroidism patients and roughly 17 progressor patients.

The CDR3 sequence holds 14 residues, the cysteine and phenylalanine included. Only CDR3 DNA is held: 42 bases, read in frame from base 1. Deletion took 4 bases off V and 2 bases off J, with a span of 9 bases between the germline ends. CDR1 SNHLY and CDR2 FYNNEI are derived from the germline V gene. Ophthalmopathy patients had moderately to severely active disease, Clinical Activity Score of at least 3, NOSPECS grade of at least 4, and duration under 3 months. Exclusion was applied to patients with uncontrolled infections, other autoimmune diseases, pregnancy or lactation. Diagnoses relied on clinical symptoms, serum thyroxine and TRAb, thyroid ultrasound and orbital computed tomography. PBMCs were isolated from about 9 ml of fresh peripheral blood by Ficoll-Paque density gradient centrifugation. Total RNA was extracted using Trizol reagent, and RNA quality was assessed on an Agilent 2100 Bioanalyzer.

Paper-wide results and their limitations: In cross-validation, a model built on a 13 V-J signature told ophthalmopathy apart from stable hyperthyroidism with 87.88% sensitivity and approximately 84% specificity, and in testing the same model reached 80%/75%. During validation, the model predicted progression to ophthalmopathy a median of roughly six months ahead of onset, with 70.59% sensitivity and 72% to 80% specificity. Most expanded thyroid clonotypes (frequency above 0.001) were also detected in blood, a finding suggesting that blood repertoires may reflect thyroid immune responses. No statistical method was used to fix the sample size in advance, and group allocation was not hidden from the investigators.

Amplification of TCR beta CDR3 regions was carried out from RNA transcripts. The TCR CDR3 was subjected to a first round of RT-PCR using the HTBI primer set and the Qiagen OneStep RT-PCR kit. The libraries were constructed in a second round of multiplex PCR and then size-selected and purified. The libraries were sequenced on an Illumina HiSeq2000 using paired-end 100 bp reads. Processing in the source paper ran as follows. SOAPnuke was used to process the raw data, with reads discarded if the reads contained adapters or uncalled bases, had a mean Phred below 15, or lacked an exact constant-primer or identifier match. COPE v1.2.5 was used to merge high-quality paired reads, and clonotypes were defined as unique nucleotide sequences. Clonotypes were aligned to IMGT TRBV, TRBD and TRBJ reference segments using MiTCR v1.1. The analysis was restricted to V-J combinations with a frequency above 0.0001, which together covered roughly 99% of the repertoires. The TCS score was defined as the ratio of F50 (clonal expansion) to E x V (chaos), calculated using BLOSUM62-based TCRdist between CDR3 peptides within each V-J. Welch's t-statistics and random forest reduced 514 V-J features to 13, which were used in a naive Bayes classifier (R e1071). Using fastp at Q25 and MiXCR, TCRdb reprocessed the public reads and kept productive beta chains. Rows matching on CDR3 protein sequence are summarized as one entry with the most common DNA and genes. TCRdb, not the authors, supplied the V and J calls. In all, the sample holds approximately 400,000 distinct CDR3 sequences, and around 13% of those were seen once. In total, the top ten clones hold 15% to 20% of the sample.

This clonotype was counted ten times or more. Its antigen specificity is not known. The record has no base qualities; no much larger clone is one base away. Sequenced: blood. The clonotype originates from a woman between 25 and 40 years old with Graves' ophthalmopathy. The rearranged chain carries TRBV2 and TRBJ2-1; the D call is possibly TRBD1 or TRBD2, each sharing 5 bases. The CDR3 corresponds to CASSAGGAYNEQFF. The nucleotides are TGTGCCAGCAGTGCTGGGGGTGCCTACAATGAGCAGTTCTTC. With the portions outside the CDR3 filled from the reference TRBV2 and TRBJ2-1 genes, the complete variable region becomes EPEVTQTPSHQVTQMGQEVILRCVPISNHLYFYWYRQILGQKVEFLVSFYNNEISEKSEIFDDQFSVERPDGSNFTLKIRSTKLEDSAMYFCASSAGGAYNEQFFGPGTRLTVL.